A single sample is the source of the 16 T cell receptor beta chains below, sequenced in a study of identifying expanded T cells in peripheral blood. Produced via immunoSEQ multiplex PCR; TCRdb's table is partial and in-frame only. This table holds some 100,000 clones, approximately 88% found once. The specimen sequenced was blood. These receptors all stem from a person aged 18 to 70 in good health.

This rearrangement joins TRBV4-3 to TRBJ2-7, with D perhaps TRBD2 (7 bases). CDR1 and CDR2 (germline): LGHNA, YSLEER. This CDR3 is built from 16 residues. With 0 bases removed from V and 2 bases from J, the gap between germline ends came to 14 bases. The CDR3 here is CASSQDGGGGAYEQYF. The CDR3, as DNA: TGCGCCAGCAGCCAAGATGGAGGAGGGGGGGCCTACGAGCAGTACTTC.

The V gene is TRBV2, the J gene TRBJ1-4; no definite D call. The germline V and J ends were trimmed by 4 bases and 7 bases, with 10 bases remaining between them. The CDR3 loop spans 13 amino acids. Germline V lookup: CDR1 SNHLY, CDR2 FYNNEI. This chain's CDR3 is CASSAGGGEKLFF. The DNA of the CDR3 is TGTGCCAGCAGTGCCGGAGGAGGTGAAAAACTGTTTTTT.

V and J are TRBV19 and TRBJ2-5; no clear D. The germline V gene has CDR1 LNHDA and CDR2 SQIVND (reference sequence). Trimming shortened V by 5 bases and J by 2 bases, and 9 bases separated the two germline ends. This CDR3 is built from 13 residues. The CDR3 nucleotides read TGTGCCAGTAGTGGGCAGATTCAAGAGACCCAGTACTTC. It is translated as CASSGQIQETQYF. Based on the CDR3 plus reference TRBV19 and TRBJ2-5, the full variable domain is DGGITQSPKYLFRKEGQNVTLSCEQNLNHDAMYWYRQDPGQGLRLIYYSQIVNDFQKGDIAEGYSVSREKKESFPLTVTSAQKNPTAFYLCASSGQIQETQYFGPGTRLLVL.

The chain combines TRBV11-2 with TRBJ1-4; possible D gene TRBD1, 5 bases. Germline V gives CDR1 SGHAT, CDR2 FQNNGV. The CDR3 has 18 amino acids. Trimming cost V 7 bases and J 0 bases, with 21 bases left between them. Written as DNA, the CDR3 is TGTGCCAGCAACCTGGGGTTGAGTCCGGGGCCAACTAATGAAAAACTGTTTTTT. It translates to CASNLGLSPGPTNEKLFF.

The chain couples TRBV28 to TRBJ1-3; D gene ambiguous. Germline CDR1 reads MDHEN; CDR2 reads SYDVKM. The CDR3 sequence is 17 residues long. V lost 4 bases to trimming and J lost 0 bases, with 16 bases between them. CDR3 residues: CASSSPWTESSGNTIYF. In nucleotides, the CDR3 is TGTGCCAGCAGTTCCCCCTGGACCGAGAGCTCTGGAAACACCATATATTTT. Variable domain in full (rest from reference TRBV28 and TRBJ1-3): DVKVTQSSRYLVKRTGEKVFLECVQDMDHENMFWYRQDPGLGLRLIYFSYDVKMKEKGDIPEGYSVSREKKERFSLILESASTNQTSMYLCASSSPWTESSGNTIYFGEGSWLTVV.

The rearrangement links TRBV30 to TRBJ1-6, with 7 bases identical to TRBD1. Germline CDR1 reads GTSNPN; CDR2 reads SVGIG (reference sequence). V was clipped by 4 bases and J by 8 bases; unmatched bases: 11. This CDR3 region has 15 residues. The CDR3 here is CAWTTPGQLYSPLHF. The CDR3 coding sequence is TGTGCCTGGACTACACCGGGACAGCTATATTCACCCCTCCACTTT.

V usage is TRBV6-5 and J usage is TRBJ1-1; D perhaps matches TRBD1 (5 bases). CDR1 is MNHEY and CDR2 is SVGAGI in the germline V gene. The ends were cut back, 4 bases at V and 1 base at J, with 16 bases in the middle. The CDR3 length is 16 residues. CDR3 bases: TGTGCCAGCAGTTTCAGCCAAGGACACAGGAACACTGAAGCTTTCTTT. It encodes CASSFSQGHRNTEAFF.

This clone was observed a handful of times. The junction differs from germline at one of its ends, possibly a read error. V is TRBV11-2 and J is TRBJ2-7, with TRBD2 as a possible D gene (7 bases). The germline CDR1 and CDR2 sequences are SGHAT and FQNNGV. The CDR3 covers 14 residues. As DNA, the CDR3 is TGCGCCAGCAGCCCAGGGGACTACTCCTACGAGCAGTACTTC. It is translated as CASSPGDYSYEQYF. Combining the CDR3 with reference TRBV11-2 and TRBJ2-7 gives the whole variable domain EAGVAQSPRYKIIEKRQSVAFWCNPISGHATLYWYQQILGQGPKLLIQFQNNGVVDDSQLPKDRFSAERLKGVDSTLKIQPAKLEDSAVYLCASSPGDYSYEQYFGPGTRLTVT.

The chain uses TRBV5-8 and TRBJ2-7; TRBD1 matches at 9 bases. V shed 7 bases, J shed 6 bases, and the junction held 8 bases outside the gene matches. Germline values: CDR1 SGHTS, CDR2 YDEGEE. The CDR3 consists of 13 residues. CDR3 region: CASEGDRDVEQYF. The CDR3 DNA reads TGTGCCAGCGAGGGGGACAGGGATGTCGAGCAGTACTTC.

Written as DNA, the CDR3 is TGTGCCAGCAGCTTTAGGGCTAGCGGGGCCGGGGAGCTGTTTTTT. It codes for CASSFRASGAGELFF. The chain couples TRBV7-9 to TRBJ2-2; TRBD2 matches at 9 bases. Germline V lookup: CDR1 SEHNR, CDR2 FQNEAQ (reference sequence). CDR3 length equals 15 residues. V lost 3 bases and J lost 6; bases outside the gene matches: 5.

V gene TRBV7-6 combines with J gene TRBJ2-3, with a weak D call TRBD1 (6 bases). The CDR3 has 16 residues. The V end lost 1 base, the J end lost 0 bases, and 11 bases lay between the germline ends. From germline, CDR1 is SGHVS and CDR2 FNYEAQ. The CDR3 here is CASSLEATGSTDTQYF. The CDR3 DNA reads TGTGCCAGCAGCTTAGAGGCGACAGGTAGCACAGATACGCAGTATTTT. The full variable domain, with the rest looked up from reference TRBV7-6 and TRBJ2-3, is GAGVSQSPRYKVTKRGQDVALRCDPISGHVSLYWYRQALGQGPEFLTYFNYEAQQDKSGLPNDRFSAERPEGSISTLTIQRTEQRDSAMYRCASSLEATGSTDTQYFGPGTRLTVL.

In this sample, this clone turned up once. J is TRBJ2-3 and V is TRBV7-9; 8 bases line up with TRBD1. The germline CDR1 and CDR2 sequences are SEHNR and FQNEAQ (reference sequence). The CDR3 consists of 17 residues. Trimming cost V 1 base and J 3 bases; bases outside gene matches: 9. The CDR3 sequence: CASSLGRTGRGTDTQYF. As DNA, the CDR3 is TGTGCCAGCAGCTTAGGAAGGACAGGGAGAGGGACAGATACGCAGTATTTT.

The chain uses TRBV5-6 and TRBJ2-5; maybe TRBD1 (6 bases). Trimming left V 4 bases short and J 4 bases short, with 11 bases between. The CDR3 loop spans 13 amino acids. Germline V gene data show CDR1 as SGHDT and CDR2 as YYEEEE. CDR3 in DNA: TGTGCCAGCAGCCTACAGGGTGGAGAGACCCAGTACTTC. This codes for CASSLQGGETQYF. Drawing the rest from reference TRBV5-6 and TRBJ2-5, the complete variable domain is DAGVTQSPTHLIKTRGQQVTLRCSPKSGHDTVSWYQQALGQGPQFIFQYYEEEERQRGNFPDRFSGHQFPNYSSELNVNALLLGDSALYLCASSLQGGETQYFGPGTRLLVL.

V is TRBV11-2 and J is TRBJ2-1, with 7 bases matching TRBD2. The ends lost 3 bases at V and 8 bases at J; junction bases unmatched: 4. The CDR3 consists of 13 residues. Germline assignment: CDR1 SGHAT and CDR2 FQNNGV. CDR3 in amino acids: CASSFGRGDEQFF. The CDR3 region has the DNA TGTGCCAGCAGCTTTGGGAGGGGCGATGAGCAGTTCTTC.

The chain recombines TRBV11-2 with TRBJ2-7; TRBD1 agrees at 9 bases. The trim removed 5 bases at V and 1 base at J, leaving 3 bases unmatched. There are 14 residues in the CDR3. Germline assignment: CDR1 SGHAT and CDR2 FQNNGV. The CDR3 DNA is TGTGCCAGCAGCCATGACAGGGGGTCCTACGAGCAGTACTTC. Encoded protein: CASSHDRGSYEQYF.

The gene calls are TRBV7-2 and TRBJ1-2; weak D call: TRBD1 (5 bases). The germline V gene encodes CDR1 SGHTA and CDR2 FQGNSA. Trimming cost V 5 bases and J 8 bases, with 12 bases left between them. CDR3 size: 12 residues. The CDR3 region has the DNA TGTGCCAGCAGCCTCCAGGGACGGGGCTACACCTTC. It codes for CASSLQGRGYTF. The whole variable domain, filled in from reference TRBV7-2 and TRBJ1-2, reads GAGVSQSPSNKVTEKGKDVELRCDPISGHTALYWYRQSLGQGLEFLIYFQGNSAPDKSGLPSDRFSAERTGGSVSTLTIQRTQQEDSAVYLCASSLQGRGYTFGSGTRLTVV.